This T cell receptor (beta chain) originates from a study of glioma-infiltrating T cells. Notes on the study in general: Gliomas, especially low-grade, showed above-expected tissue-blood divergence; non-neoplastic patients showed below. CDR3 overlap between tissue and blood was very small.

Turning to this clonotype: Its cognate antigen is unknown.

Germline trimming cut 6 bases from V and 2 bases from J; bases unmatched to any gene: 2. The CDR3 sequence is 13 residues long. Germline assignment: CDR1 SQVTM and CDR2 ANQGSEA. TCR alpha and beta CDR3 regions were amplified from RNA using iRepertoire nested multiplex PCR. Input was 100-400 ng of tissue mRNA or PBMC total RNA. From the multiplex PCR reads, TCRdb called clonotypes with MiXCR, one entry per CDR3 protein. Of more than 110,000 distinct CDR3 sequences listed, around 42% are singletons. The sample consisted of glioma tissue, nonneoplastic brain tissue, or PBMCs (not recorded which). The chain carries TRBV29-1 and TRBJ2-7; 12 bases are shared with TRBD2. This clonotype was sampled from a human donor with low-grade glioma or glioblastoma, undergoing nonglioma brain surgery, or in good health (not recorded which). This CDR3 is CSVTSGRPYEQYF. CDR3 bases: TGCAGCGTAACTAGCGGGAGGCCCTACGAGCAGTACTTC.